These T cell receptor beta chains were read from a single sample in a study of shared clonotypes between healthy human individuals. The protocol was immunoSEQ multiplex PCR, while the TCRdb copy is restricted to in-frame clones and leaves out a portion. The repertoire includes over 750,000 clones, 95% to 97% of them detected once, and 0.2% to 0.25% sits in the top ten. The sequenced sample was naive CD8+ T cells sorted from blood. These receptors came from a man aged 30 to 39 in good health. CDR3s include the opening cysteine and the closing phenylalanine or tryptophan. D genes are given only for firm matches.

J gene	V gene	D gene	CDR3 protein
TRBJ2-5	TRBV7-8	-	CASSLRGRETQYF
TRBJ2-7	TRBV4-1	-	CASSQTVSYEQYF
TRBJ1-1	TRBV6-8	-	CASTQLGEFTEAFF
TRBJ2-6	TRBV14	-	CASSQDKEGAVVNSIANVLTF
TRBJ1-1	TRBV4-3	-	CASSQVKAYTEAFF
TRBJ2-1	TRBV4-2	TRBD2	CASSQETAGRSLNEQFF
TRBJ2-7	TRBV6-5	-	CASSPRTESSYEQYF
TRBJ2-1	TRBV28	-	CASSLNEQFF
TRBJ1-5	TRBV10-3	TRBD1	CAIQRQGLSQPQHF
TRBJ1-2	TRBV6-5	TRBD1	CASSRPRGGRAGYTF
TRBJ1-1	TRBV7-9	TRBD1	CASSTTRDRGSRTEAFF
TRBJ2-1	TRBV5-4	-	CASSTPSNRYNEQFF
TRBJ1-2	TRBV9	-	CASTSIGGGYTF
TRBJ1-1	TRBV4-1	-	CASSQVAGENTEAFF
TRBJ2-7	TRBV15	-	CATSRDRPDEQYF
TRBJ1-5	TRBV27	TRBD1	CASTGGLGQPQHF
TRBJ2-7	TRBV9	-	CASAGDEQYF
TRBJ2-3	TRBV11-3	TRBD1	CASSFGDREFDTQYF
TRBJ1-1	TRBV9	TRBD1	CASSPTGDTEAFF
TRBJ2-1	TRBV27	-	CASIGGEDEQFF
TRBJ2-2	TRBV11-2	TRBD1	CASSLPDRGNTGELFF
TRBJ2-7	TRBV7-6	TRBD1	CASSSTGTGRYEQYF
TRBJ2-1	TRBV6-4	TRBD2	CASSAKPGLAGQIEQFF
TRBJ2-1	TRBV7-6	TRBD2	CASSFGQIPTSGNLYNEQFF
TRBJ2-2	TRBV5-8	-	CASRSTGELFF
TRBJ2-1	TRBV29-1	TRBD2	CSAASGRNYNEQFF
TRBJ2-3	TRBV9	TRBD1	CASPGDRGTDTQYF
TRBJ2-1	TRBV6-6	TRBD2	CASSRTSGSLEQFF
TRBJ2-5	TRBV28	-	CASSFRQGTRKETQYF
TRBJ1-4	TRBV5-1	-	CASSYRADNEKLFF
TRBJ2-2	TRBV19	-	CASTYTGELFF